This T cell receptor beta chain is drawn from a study of monozygotic twins with inflammatory bowel disease. There are 20 residues in the CDR3. Looked up from germline, CDR1 is SGHAT and CDR2 is FQNNGV. Without any T cell sorting, total RNA was isolated from whole blood. In the case of this clonotype: Its cognate antigen is unknown.

Through template switching, UMIs that included a 6-nucleotide sample barcode were added. TCRalpha and TCRbeta cDNA went through two nested PCRs of approximately 16 and 9 cycles. TCRdb reprocessed the 5' RACE reads and keeps a single row for each CDR3 protein, giving no DNA. This table holds roughly 150,000 distinct CDR3 sequences. General study results and limits: Telling apart the different T cell subtypes was not possible.

The source is a human donor with ulcerative colitis or Crohn's disease, or a healthy co-twin of an affected twin (not recorded which). The sample comprised blood. V gene TRBV11-2 combines with J gene TRBJ2-1; absent DNA, TCRdb's TRBD2 call cannot be checked. CDR3 amino acids: CASSARDPGLAGEPYNEQFF.